The 3 T cell receptor beta chains in this list originate from one sample, sequenced in a study of HIV-infected patients and healthy controls. MiXCR was run by TCRdb on the 5' RACE reads, yielding one entry per CDR3 protein. The sample lists about 67,000 distinct CDR3 sequences, roughly a sixth occurring once. Sequenced input: CD4+ T cells from blood. The receptors come from a human donor in good health.

The chain carries TRBV20-1 and TRBJ1-5; possible D gene TRBD1, 6 bases. The CDR3 is made up of 17 amino acids. Germline V gene sequence: CDR1 DFQATT, CDR2 SNEGSKA (reference sequence). V lost 2 bases, J lost 2 bases, and 19 bases lay in between. Here the CDR3 DNA reads TGCAGTGCTAGACCGAGAAATCAGGGGTGGGGCAATCAGCCCCAGCATTTT. This encodes CSARPRNQGWGNQPQHF.

This clonotype was detected only once. The chain uses TRBV7-2 and TRBJ1-1, with TRBD1 as a possible D gene (6 bases). Germline CDR1 SGHTA, CDR2 FQGNSA. V was shortened by 5 bases and J by 8 bases, with 15 bases between the two germline ends. The CDR3 runs 13 residues. In DNA, the CDR3 is TGTGCCAGCAGCCGGACAGTTCTATTCGAAGCTTTCTTT. Its translation is CASSRTVLFEAFF.

The chain employs TRBV5-4 and TRBJ2-5; 8 bases map to TRBD2. Germline assignment: CDR1 SGHNT and CDR2 YYREEE (reference sequence). V gave up 5 bases and J gave up 3 bases; unmatched junction bases: 9. This CDR3 is 15 amino acids long. The CDR3 nucleotides read TGTGCCAGCAGGGGGGAACTAGCGGCGAAAGAGACCCAGTACTTC. This sequence encodes CASRGELAAKETQYF. Supplemented by reference TRBV5-4 and TRBJ2-5, the full variable domain reads ETGVTQSPTHLIKTRGQQVTLRCSSQSGHNTVSWYQQALGQGPQFIFQYYREEENGRGNFPPRFSGLQFPNYSSELNVNALELDDSALYLCASRGELAAKETQYFGPGTRLLVL.